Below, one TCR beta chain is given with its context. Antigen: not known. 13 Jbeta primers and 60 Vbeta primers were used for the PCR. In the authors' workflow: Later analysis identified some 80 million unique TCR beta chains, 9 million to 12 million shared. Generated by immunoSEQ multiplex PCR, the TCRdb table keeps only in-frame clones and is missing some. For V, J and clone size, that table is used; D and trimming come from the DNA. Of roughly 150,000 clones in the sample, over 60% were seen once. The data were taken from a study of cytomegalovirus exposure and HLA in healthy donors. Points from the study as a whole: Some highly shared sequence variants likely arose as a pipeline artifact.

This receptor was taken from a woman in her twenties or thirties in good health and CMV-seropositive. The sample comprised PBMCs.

The CDR3 here is CASGGQGNQPQHF. The DNA for the CDR3 is TGTGCCAGCGGCGGACAGGGCAATCAGCCCCAGCATTTT. The chain is built from TRBV28 and TRBJ1-5; 7 nucleotides match TRBD1. Trimming at V came to 8 bases and at J to 2 bases, leaving 3 bases not matched to a gene. CDR3 length: 13 amino acids. Germline-derived CDR1 and CDR2 are MDHEN and SYDVKM.